A single T cell receptor (beta chain) is shown here with its context. Its antigen is currently unknown. Germline V gene data show CDR1 as DFQATT and CDR2 as SNEGSKA (reference sequence). Trimming removed 2 bases at V and 10 bases at J, with 20 bases between. This CDR3 is 14 amino acids long. This specimen comes from a study of identical twins. Study-wide results and limits: Compared with models, monozygotic twins showed more out-of-frame TCR alpha sharing. Sequences that were beta out-of-frame showed weaker excess twin sharing. With abundant cord blood beta clonotypes, insertions were fewer; memory repertoires showed no such pattern.

TCRdb re-called the 5' RACE reads with MiXCR, one entry per CDR3 protein. The sample yields approximately 700,000 distinct CDR3 sequences, 15% to 20% seen once. The data were also submitted as part of a second study, on T cells expressing NK-cell markers.

V is TRBV20-1 and J is TRBJ1-1; D is possibly TRBD1 (6 bases). The sequencing sample was made of PBMCs. The receptor was isolated from a woman aged 18-35 years in good health. The CDR3 coding sequence is TGCAGTGCTAGACCTGGGGGGCAGGCCCCGGTAGCTTTCTTT. Amino acids: CSARPGGQAPVAFF.